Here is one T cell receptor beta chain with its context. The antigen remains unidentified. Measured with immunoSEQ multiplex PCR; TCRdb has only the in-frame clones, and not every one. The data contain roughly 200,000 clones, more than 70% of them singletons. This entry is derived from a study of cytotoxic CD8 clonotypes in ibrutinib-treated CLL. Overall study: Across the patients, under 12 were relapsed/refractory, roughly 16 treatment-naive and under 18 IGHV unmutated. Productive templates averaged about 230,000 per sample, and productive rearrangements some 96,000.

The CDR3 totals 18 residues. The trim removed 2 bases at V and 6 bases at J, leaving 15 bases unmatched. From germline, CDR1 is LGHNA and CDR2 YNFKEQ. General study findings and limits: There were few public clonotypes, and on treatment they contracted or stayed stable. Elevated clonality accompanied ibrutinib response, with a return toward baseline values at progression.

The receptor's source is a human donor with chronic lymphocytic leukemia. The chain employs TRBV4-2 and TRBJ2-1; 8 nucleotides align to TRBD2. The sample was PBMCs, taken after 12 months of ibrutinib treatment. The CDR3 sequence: CASSQRAPQAGVPNEQFF. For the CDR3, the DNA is TGTGCCAGCAGCCAAAGGGCCCCCCAAGCGGGAGTACCCAATGAGCAGTTCTTC.